A selection of T cell receptor beta chains follows, all from one sample in a study of regulatory T cells in long-lasting Graves disease. TCRdb used MiXCR to reprocess the multiplex PCR reads, holding one entry per CDR3 protein. The sample records 400,000 to 450,000 distinct CDR3 sequences, 16% being singletons. The same data also contributed to another study, on T cells in Graves' hyperthyroidism and ophthalmopathy.

This specimen consisted of peripheral blood mononuclear cells (PBMCs), obtained at new diagnosis, from a patient treated with antithyroid drugs. The source is a woman in her twenties or thirties with Graves disease. The CDR3 runs from the conserved cysteine through the conserved F or W.

TRBV2	TRBJ1-1	CASSEDGQGISEAFF
TRBV6-2/TRBV6-3	TRBJ2-7	CASTRRLSYEQYF
TRBV3-1	TRBJ2-7	CASSARDRASYEQYF
TRBV28	TRBJ2-1	CASSSGTGSNEQFF
TRBV27	TRBJ1-2	CASSTRVGSKAYGYTF
TRBV24-1	TRBJ2-3	CATGQPNTDTQYF
TRBV13	TRBJ2-3	CASSQGGAIWLDTQYF
TRBV2	TRBJ2-3	CASRWDSNTDTQYF
TRBV6-2/TRBV6-3	TRBJ2-7	CASSYQREVSEQYF
TRBV12-3/TRBV12-4	TRBJ2-7	CASTAGTRVDEQYF
TRBV10-3	TRBJ2-5	CATDSGGWTQYF
TRBV29-1	TRBJ1-3	CSVEGGQGVGNTIYF
TRBV12-3/TRBV12-4	TRBJ2-5	CASSRQGNQETQYF
TRBV4-2	TRBJ2-7	CASSQDSRKTSGNEQYF
TRBV28	TRBJ2-7	CASSFLWETKTYEQYF
TRBV20-1	TRBJ2-7	CSAKWPAQSYEQYF
TRBV5-1	TRBJ1-1	CASSLSGTGNTEAFF
TRBV19	TRBJ2-1	CASSIIARFRNEQFF
TRBV11-2	TRBJ1-1	CASSSKGPLEAFF
TRBV7-2	TRBJ2-1	CASSPRLAGLDNEQFF
TRBV20-1	TRBJ2-5	CSAREVGGQGETQYF
TRBV6-1	TRBJ1-1	CASRFLARNTEAFF
TRBV12-3/TRBV12-4	TRBJ1-1	CASSQQALLNTEAFF
TRBV10-3	TRBJ2-7	CAISDGGHEQYF
TRBV7-3	TRBJ1-1	CASSSLGVEAFF
TRBV10-3	TRBJ2-3	CAISDRVAGNSKGDTDTQYF
TRBV6-1	TRBJ1-1	CASSEVWGNTEAFF
TRBV7-9	TRBJ1-2	CASSAATEPYGRVYTF
TRBV29-1	TRBJ2-7	CSVRSGSEDEQYF
TRBV6-2/TRBV6-3	TRBJ2-7	CASSPRTGVYEQYF
TRBV6-2/TRBV6-3	TRBJ1-5	CASRGDNQPQHF
TRBV28	TRBJ1-4	CASSFSLAAANTDEKLFF
TRBV12-5	TRBJ2-5	CASGPGQGETQYF
TRBV11-2	TRBJ2-7	CASSPLRGNRTYEQYF
TRBV6-2/TRBV6-3	TRBJ2-3	CASSYVSADTQYF
TRBV6-9	TRBJ1-2	CASSNFRGNGYTF
TRBV27	TRBJ1-5	CASSSDRGSNQPQHF